This T cell receptor beta chain appears in the sequencing data of a study of T cells in Graves' hyperthyroidism and ophthalmopathy. Looking at the study overall: It was at initial diagnosis, before any treatment, that peripheral blood was collected.

Amplification targeted TCR beta CDR3 regions from RNA transcripts. The HTBI primer set was used in a first-round RT-PCR of the TCR CDR3. Via MiXCR, TCRdb re-called the multiplex PCR reads, giving one row per CDR3 protein. The sample holds some 760,000 distinct CDR3 sequences, 13% to 15% seen once. This clonotype appeared a few times. The CDR3 covers 14 residues. V dropped 3 bases and J dropped 4 bases, with 12 bases sitting between them. From germline, CDR1 is KGHSH and CDR2 LQKENI. The sample consisted of blood. The V and J genes are TRBV18 and TRBJ2-5, with a tentative D call TRBD1 (6 bases). The TCR sequence derives from a woman between 18 and 29 years old with Graves' hyperthyroidism. This CDR3 reads CASSPWTVRETQYF. The CDR3 DNA reads TGTGCCAGCTCACCCTGGACAGTACGAGAGACCCAGTACTTC.